The 22 T cell receptor beta chains below come from one sample, sequenced in a study of regulatory T cells in long-lasting Graves disease. HTBI primers from iRepertoire and Arm-PCR of CDR3 regions yielded the TCR beta libraries. TCRdb passed the multiplex PCR reads through MiXCR, listing each CDR3 protein once. The sample shows about 220,000 distinct CDR3 sequences, roughly 19% of them seen only once. As to time point: newly diagnosed GD, antithyroid drugs for less than 3 months. The TCR library was made from RNA extracted from PBMCs. The data also belong to a second study, concerning T cells in Graves' hyperthyroidism and ophthalmopathy.

This specimen was peripheral blood mononuclear cells (PBMCs), taken at new diagnosis, from a patient treated with antithyroid drugs. These receptors originate from a woman under 40 with Graves disease.

This clonotype has more than one count but fewer than ten. This chain links TRBV11-2 with TRBJ2-7, with 8 bases lining up with TRBD2. The CDR3 extends over 13 amino acids. Losses at the gene ends were 1 base for V and 6 bases for J; bases not matched to a gene: 2. CDR1 and CDR2 (germline): SGHAT, FQNNGV. The CDR3 nucleotides read TGTGCCAGCAGCTTAGCGGGAGGGAGCGAGCAGTACTTC. It translates to CASSLAGGSEQYF.

This clonotype was seen at least ten times. This chain joins TRBV19 and TRBJ2-7; D is perhaps TRBD1 (6 bases). The V gene's germline CDR1 is LNHDA and CDR2 SQIVND (reference sequence). V was shortened by 5 bases and J by 3 bases, with 11 bases between the two germline ends. The CDR3 has 13 amino acids. The CDR3 spells CASSSGHLYEQYF. DNA of the CDR3: TGTGCCAGTAGTTCGGGACATCTCTACGAGCAGTACTTC.

J is TRBJ2-4 and V is TRBV28, with 9 bases aligning to TRBD2. TRBJ2-5 matches the DNA end more closely, so the J call is doubtful. The CDR3 loop spans 14 amino acids. The germline V gene encodes CDR1 MDHEN and CDR2 SYDVKM. DNA of the CDR3: TGTGCCAGCATCCTAAGCGGGGGGACCGAGACCCAGTACTTC. Encoded protein: CASILSGGTETQYF.

In this sample, this clonotype turned up many times. The rearrangement links TRBV12-3 or TRBV12-4 to TRBJ2-1, with 14 positions matching TRBD2. The CDR3 contains 17 residues. Unmatched junction bases numbered 10, after V lost 5 bases and J lost 7 bases. The CDR3 loop is CASSTPGLAGVSNEQFF. As DNA, the CDR3 is TGTGCCAGCAGTACACCGGGACTAGCGGGAGTTAGTAATGAGCAGTTCTTC.

This clonotype was counted at least ten times. This rearrangement joins TRBV28 to TRBJ1-1; D not certain. With 3 bases removed from V and 0 bases from J, the gap between germline ends came to 8 bases. The germline CDR1 and CDR2 sequences are MDHEN and SYDVKM. This CDR3 contains 14 residues. DNA of the CDR3: TGTGCCAGCAGTTTCCAGACCATGAACACTGAAGCTTTCTTT. This translates into CASSFQTMNTEAFF.

Ten or more counts support this clonotype. The rearrangement joins TRBV4-1 to TRBJ1-1; D is unresolved. The CDR3 is 15 residues long. CDR1 and CDR2 from the germline V gene are MGHRA and YSYEKL. Trimming removed 1 base from V and 0 bases from J, with 9 bases in between. The CDR3 DNA reads as TGCGCCAGCAGCCAAGGGACCGATATGAACACTGAAGCTTTCTTT. This translates into CASSQGTDMNTEAFF.

This clonotype has ten or more counts. The J gene is TRBJ2-4, the V gene TRBV12-3 or TRBV12-4, with no clear D. This CDR3 is built from 13 residues. V was shortened by 6 bases and J by 1 base, with 7 bases between the two germline ends. The CDR3 sequence is CASRLLAKNIQYF. The CDR3 region has the DNA TGTGCCAGCAGACTCTTGGCCAAAAACATTCAGTACTTC.

This clonotype was counted ten times or more. The V and J genes are TRBV20-1 and TRBJ2-7, with 11 positions matching TRBD2. V gave up 5 bases and J gave up 1 base; unmatched junction bases: 1. Germline lookup yields CDR1 DFQATT and CDR2 SNEGSKA (reference sequence). This CDR3 has 13 residues. The DNA for the CDR3 is TGCAGTGCTGTAGCGGGAGGGTCCTACGAGCAGTACTTC. Protein sequence: CSAVAGGSYEQYF.

The chain has TRBV11-2 and TRBJ2-1; 7 bases line up with TRBD2. Germline V lookup: CDR1 SGHAT, CDR2 FQNNGV. The ends lost 5 bases at V and 4 bases at J; junction bases unmatched: 14. The CDR3 extends over 17 amino acids. The CDR3 protein is CASSPHFPGGWYNEQFF. The CDR3 DNA sequence: TGTGCCAGCAGCCCACATTTTCCGGGAGGATGGTACAATGAGCAGTTCTTC.

This clonotype was seen at least ten times. V and J are TRBV20-1 and TRBJ2-6, with no clear D. The germline V gene encodes CDR1 DFQATT and CDR2 SNEGSKA (reference sequence). The CDR3 is 15 residues long. Trimming stripped 0 bases from V and 1 base from J, with 7 bases between. The CDR3 region is CSARDGRSGANVLTF. The CDR3 nucleotides read TGCAGTGCTAGAGACGGCCGATCTGGGGCCAACGTCCTGACTTTC.

The chain links TRBV20-1 to TRBJ2-5; D is undetermined. The CDR3 is 13 amino acids. Looked up from germline, CDR1 is DFQATT and CDR2 is SNEGSKA (reference sequence). Trimming shortened V by 2 bases and J by 5 bases, and 12 bases separated the two germline ends. CDR3 amino acids: CSARQDVRETQYF. The CDR3 DNA follows: TGCAGTGCTAGACAGGACGTCCGGGAGACCCAGTACTTC.

This clonotype has more than one count but fewer than ten. The CDR3 coding sequence is TGCGCCAGCAGCTTGGTGCCGGACGGTGAAAAACTGTTTTTT. Protein: CASSLVPDGEKLFF. The chain has TRBV5-1 and TRBJ1-4, with D unresolved. Germline assignment: CDR1 SGHRS and CDR2 YFSETQ. This CDR3 region has 14 residues. V lost 0 bases and J 7 bases, leaving 10 bases between the germline ends.

This clonotype was picked up many times. This sequence joins TRBV10-3 and TRBJ1-2; no clear D. Trimming stripped 0 bases from V and 6 bases from J, with 8 bases between. Germline V gene lookup returns CDR1 ENHRY and CDR2 SYGVKD. This CDR3 has 13 amino acids. CDR3 sequence: CAISESGSHGYTF. CDR3 sequence (DNA): TGTGCCATCAGTGAGTCTGGGTCACATGGCTACACCTTC.

This clonotype was seen repeatedly, ten times or more. The rearrangement joins TRBV20-1 to TRBJ2-1, with 9 bases identical to TRBD1. This CDR3 is built from 13 residues. Unmatched junction bases numbered 6, after V lost 5 bases and J lost 7 bases. Germline values: CDR1 DFQATT, CDR2 SNEGSKA (reference sequence). CDR3 sequence: CSASGTGRNEQFF. Here the CDR3 DNA reads TGCAGTGCTTCCGGGACAGGGAGGAATGAGCAGTTCTTC.

This clonotype showed up just a few times. The CDR3 loop is CASSSGQGRQETQYF. DNA for the CDR3: TGCGCCAGCAGCTCCGGACAGGGGCGACAAGAGACCCAGTACTTC. The chain employs TRBV5-1 and TRBJ2-5, with TRBD1 matching 9 bases. J was trimmed by 2 bases and V by 3 bases; bases with no gene match: 5. The length of the CDR3 is 15 residues. Looked up from germline, CDR1 is SGHRS and CDR2 is YFSETQ.

A note on this clonotype: A far larger clone is just one base off, so this is likely a read error. The chain joins TRBV11-3 to TRBJ2-5; D gene uncertain. CDR3 length: 11 amino acids. Per the germline V gene, CDR1 is SGHNT and CDR2 is YENEEA. The CDR3 DNA reads as TGTGCCAACAGCGATCAAGAGACCCAGTACTTC. Encoded protein: CANSDQETQYF.

A few counts support this clonotype. A read error may be the cause here, since a much bigger clone is one base away. In this CDR3 the conserved last residue, phenylalanine or tryptophan, is missing, so a read error is likely. This sequence joins TRBV6-8 and TRBJ1-2; maybe TRBD1 (6 bases). CDR3 length: 15 residues. V was shortened by 3 bases and J by 3 bases, with 14 bases between the two germline ends. Germline assignment: CDR1 MNHGY and CDR2 SAAAGT. The CDR3 loop is CASSYPNRVDYGYTS. CDR3 in DNA: TGTGCCAGCAGTTATCCAAACAGGGTGGACTATGGCTACACCTCC.

Many counts were recorded for this clonotype. In nucleotides, the CDR3 is TGTGCCAGCACGACACGTGGGTTCGATACGCAGTATTTT. Protein product: CASTTRGFDTQYF. V is TRBV27 and J is TRBJ2-3; D is uncertain. V lost 7 bases and J lost 6, with 14 bases in between. Per germline, CDR1 MNHEY and CDR2 SMNVEV (reference sequence). The CDR3 totals 13 residues.

This clonotype was counted at least ten times. The chain couples TRBV30 to TRBJ2-2, with 7 bases identical to TRBD1. V shed 3 bases, J shed 5 bases, and the junction held 9 bases outside the gene matches. This CDR3 has 15 residues. The germline V gene encodes CDR1 GTSNPN and CDR2 SVGIG (reference sequence). The CDR3 sequence: CAWRGRQGVTGELFF. CDR3 DNA sequence: TGTGCCTGGAGGGGACGGCAGGGGGTGACCGGGGAGCTGTTTTTT.

This clonotype showed up many times. The chain is built from TRBV28 and TRBJ2-7; 9 positions match TRBD1. Germline-derived CDR1 and CDR2 are MDHEN and SYDVKM. This CDR3 has 13 residues. V shed 8 bases, J shed 6 bases, and the junction held 8 bases outside the gene matches. CDR3 DNA: TGTGCCAGCGTAGGACAGGGGATTGTCGAGCAGTACTTC. Translating gives CASVGQGIVEQYF.

This clonotype was picked up many times. The chain employs TRBV11-2 and TRBJ1-4; possible D gene TRBD1, 5 bases. Trimming left V 4 bases short and J 7 bases short, with 13 bases between. The germline V gene has CDR1 SGHAT and CDR2 FQNNGV. The CDR3 is 14 residues long. CDR3 nucleotides: TGTGCCAGCAGCTATTCCAGGGCCGGTGAAAAACTGTTTTTT. Residues: CASSYSRAGEKLFF. The full variable domain, with the rest looked up from reference TRBV11-2 and TRBJ1-4, is EAGVAQSPRYKIIEKRQSVAFWCNPISGHATLYWYQQILGQGPKLLIQFQNNGVVDDSQLPKDRFSAERLKGVDSTLKIQPAKLEDSAVYLCASSYSRAGEKLFFGSGTQLSVL.

V gene TRBV7-9 combines with J gene TRBJ1-3; D is perhaps TRBD1 (6 bases). The germline gives CDR1 SEHNR, CDR2 FQNEAQ (reference sequence). The CDR3 has 16 residues. V lost 4 bases and J lost 4, with 17 bases in between. CDR3 nucleotides: TGTGCCAGCAGCTCCCAGAGGGGGGCGCGAGGAAACACCATATATTTT. As protein: CASSSQRGARGNTIYF.